A selection of T cell receptor beta chains follows, all from one sample in a study of blood T cell repertoires in COVID-19. This table comes from immunoSEQ multiplex PCR, and its TCRdb copy is limited to in-frame clones, with some not included. Of about 360,000 clones in the sample, more than 85% were seen once. Sample: peripheral blood. These receptors were obtained from a human donor in a cohort sampled during active COVID-19. Both conserved end residues are part of each CDR3. The D gene is left open where the match is weak. Rows may omit the clone size; those that give it use once, few, many or a size class.

clone size: .; D gene: TRBD1; J gene: TRBJ1-3; V gene: TRBV6-6; CDR3 protein: CASSLGTAGNTIYF; CDR3 DNA: TGTGCCAGCAGTCTTGGGACAGCTGGAAACACCATATATTTT
clone size: .; D gene: .; J gene: TRBJ1-2; V gene: TRBV6-1; CDR3 protein: CASSELSPGGRRDYGYTF; CDR3 DNA: TGTGCCAGCAGTGAACTCTCCCCGGGGGGGCGCCGGGACTATGGCTACACCTTC
clone size: .; D gene: .; J gene: TRBJ1-2; V gene: TRBV20-1; CDR3 protein: CSASLEVVTGQGYTF; CDR3 DNA: TGCAGTGCTAGTTTGGAGGTGGTAACAGGGCAGGGCTACACCTTC
clone size: .; D gene: .; J gene: TRBJ1-2; V gene: TRBV7-2; CDR3 protein: CASSLLDIALTRCGYTF; CDR3 DNA: TGTGCCAGCAGCTTATTAGATATCGCGTTAACTCGGTGCGGCTACACCTTC
clone size: .; D gene: TRBD1; J gene: TRBJ2-1; V gene: TRBV10-3; CDR3 protein: CAISDRTGNNEQFF; CDR3 DNA: TGTGCCATCAGTGACAGGACAGGGAACAATGAGCAGTTCTTC
clone size: .; D gene: TRBD2; J gene: TRBJ2-7; V gene: TRBV9; CDR3 protein: CASSDASGGSGEQYF; CDR3 DNA: TGTGCCAGCAGCGATGCTAGCGGGGGCTCTGGGGAGCAGTACTTC
clone size: .; D gene: TRBD1; J gene: TRBJ2-1; V gene: TRBV27; CDR3 protein: CASSPGQVINEQFF; CDR3 DNA: TGTGCCAGCAGTCCGGGACAGGTCATAAATGAGCAGTTCTTC
clone size: .; D gene: .; J gene: TRBJ2-1; V gene: TRBV2; CDR3 protein: CASSGFGQSSYNEQFF; CDR3 DNA: TGTGCCAGCAGTGGATTCGGACAGAGCTCCTACAATGAGCAGTTCTTC
clone size: .; D gene: TRBD1; J gene: TRBJ2-7; V gene: TRBV12-3/TRBV12-4; CDR3 protein: CASRRTGVGEQYF; CDR3 DNA: TGTGCCAGCAGGAGGACAGGGGTTGGCGAGCAGTACTTC
clone size: .; D gene: TRBD1; J gene: TRBJ1-5; V gene: TRBV19; CDR3 protein: CASSVTGDNQPQHF; CDR3 DNA: TGTGCCAGTAGTGTTACAGGGGACAATCAGCCCCAGCATTTT
clone size: .; D gene: TRBD1; J gene: TRBJ1-2; V gene: TRBV7-9; CDR3 protein: CAISTGTGEGAGGYTF; CDR3 DNA: TGTGCCATCTCGACCGGGACAGGGGAAGGTGCAGGTGGCTACACCTTC
clone size: .; D gene: TRBD1; J gene: TRBJ1-2; V gene: TRBV4-1; CDR3 protein: CASSQNLDRNYGYTF; CDR3 DNA: TGCGCCAGCAGCCAAAATCTGGACAGGAACTATGGCTACACCTTC
clone size: .; D gene: .; J gene: TRBJ2-5; V gene: TRBV9; CDR3 protein: CASSVSGIQHLAETQYF; CDR3 DNA: TGTGCCAGCAGCGTATCAGGCATACAACATCTCGCGGAGACCCAGTACTTC
clone size: once; D gene: .; J gene: TRBJ1-1; V gene: TRBV5-6; CDR3 protein: CASSWGGLMNTEAFF; CDR3 DNA: TGTGCCAGCAGCTGGGGGGGACTTATGAACACTGAAGCTTTCTTT
clone size: .; D gene: TRBD1; J gene: TRBJ1-2; V gene: TRBV6-1; CDR3 protein: CASSGVRDRDIFRGYTF; CDR3 DNA: TGTGCCAGCAGTGGCGTTCGGGACAGGGACATTTTCCGTGGCTACACCTTC
clone size: .; D gene: TRBD1; J gene: TRBJ1-6; V gene: TRBV6-5; CDR3 protein: CASSQTGGVLPLHF; CDR3 DNA: TGTGCCAGCAGCCAGACAGGGGGCGTTTTACCCCTCCACTTT
clone size: .; D gene: TRBD1; J gene: TRBJ1-1; V gene: TRBV9; CDR3 protein: CASSRMRTGGWYPEAFF; CDR3 DNA: TGTGCCAGCAGCCGTATGCGGACAGGGGGCTGGTATCCTGAAGCTTTCTTT
clone size: .; D gene: .; J gene: TRBJ2-3; V gene: TRBV19; CDR3 protein: CASSTVSGDTQYF; CDR3 DNA: TGTGCCAGTTCGACGGTGAGCGGAGATACGCAGTATTTT
clone size: once; D gene: .; J gene: TRBJ2-5; V gene: TRBV5-4; CDR3 protein: CASSLDRQETQYF; CDR3 DNA: TGTGCCAGCAGCTTAGACAGGCAAGAGACCCAGTACTTC
clone size: .; D gene: TRBD1; J gene: TRBJ1-1; V gene: TRBV4-2; CDR3 protein: CASSQGREGAPGDFTEAFF; CDR3 DNA: TGTGCCAGCAGCCAAGGGCGTGAGGGGGCTCCCGGTGATTTCACTGAAGCTTTCTTT
clone size: .; D gene: TRBD2; J gene: TRBJ2-5; V gene: TRBV3-1/TRBV3-2; CDR3 protein: CASSQGVVAGGYQETQYF; CDR3 DNA: TGTGCCAGCAGCCAAGGGGTAGTAGCGGGGGGATACCAAGAGACCCAGTACTTC
clone size: .; D gene: TRBD2; J gene: TRBJ2-3; V gene: TRBV3-1/TRBV3-2; CDR3 protein: CASGTGLAGGVADTQYF; CDR3 DNA: TGTGCCAGCGGAACGGGACTAGCGGGAGGAGTAGCAGATACGCAGTATTTT
clone size: .; D gene: .; J gene: TRBJ1-6; V gene: TRBV3-1/TRBV3-2; CDR3 protein: CASSQSGRANSPLHF; CDR3 DNA: TGTGCCAGCAGCCAATCCGGGCGGGCTAATTCACCCCTCCACTTT
clone size: .; D gene: .; J gene: TRBJ2-7; V gene: TRBV27; CDR3 protein: CASSPRVGSPHEQYF; CDR3 DNA: TGTGCCAGCAGCCCCCGGGTGGGGAGCCCCCACGAGCAGTACTTC
clone size: once; D gene: TRBD1; J gene: TRBJ2-1; V gene: TRBV30; CDR3 protein: CAWSIHRQGDRFF; CDR3 DNA: TGTGCCTGGAGTATACACCGACAGGGGGATCGGTTCTTC
clone size: .; D gene: .; J gene: TRBJ2-7; V gene: TRBV14; CDR3 protein: CASSQVAGGEQYF; CDR3 DNA: TGTGCCAGCAGCCAAGTCGCCGGGGGCGAGCAGTACTTC
clone size: .; D gene: .; J gene: TRBJ1-1; V gene: TRBV6-6; CDR3 protein: CASSYWGGTEAFF; CDR3 DNA: TGTGCCAGCAGTTACTGGGGGGGGACTGAAGCTTTCTTT
clone size: .; D gene: TRBD2; J gene: TRBJ2-1; V gene: TRBV7-2; CDR3 protein: CASSLVYAGDGDEQFF; CDR3 DNA: TGTGCCAGCAGCTTAGTTTACGCGGGGGACGGGGATGAGCAGTTCTTC
clone size: .; D gene: TRBD2; J gene: TRBJ2-7; V gene: TRBV3-1/TRBV3-2; CDR3 protein: CASSASATSGYEQYF; CDR3 DNA: TGTGCCAGCAGCGCCAGTGCGACTAGCGGTTACGAGCAGTACTTC
clone size: .; D gene: .; J gene: TRBJ2-5; V gene: TRBV5-4; CDR3 protein: CASSLLTNQETQYF; CDR3 DNA: TGTGCCAGCAGCTTGCTGACTAACCAAGAGACCCAGTACTTC
clone size: .; D gene: TRBD2; J gene: TRBJ2-5; V gene: TRBV5-1; CDR3 protein: CASSPGGSPTTQETQYF; CDR3 DNA: TGCGCCAGCAGCCCCGGGGGGAGTCCCACCACCCAAGAGACCCAGTACTTC
clone size: .; D gene: .; J gene: TRBJ2-1; V gene: TRBV7-9; CDR3 protein: CASSFPPGPLRGEQFF; CDR3 DNA: TGTGCCAGCAGCTTCCCACCGGGTCCCCTTAGGGGTGAGCAGTTCTTC
clone size: .; D gene: .; J gene: TRBJ2-3; V gene: TRBV27; CDR3 protein: CATKGTSLPGDTQYF; CDR3 DNA: TGTGCCACCAAGGGGACTTCTCTCCCAGGAGATACGCAGTATTTT